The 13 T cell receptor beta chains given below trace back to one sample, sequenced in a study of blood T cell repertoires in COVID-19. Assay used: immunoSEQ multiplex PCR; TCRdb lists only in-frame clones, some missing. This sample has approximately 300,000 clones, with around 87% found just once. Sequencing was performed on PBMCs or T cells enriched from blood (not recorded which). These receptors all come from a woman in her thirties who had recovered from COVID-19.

This chain's CDR3 is CASSEAGGDSPQYF. The CDR3 DNA reads TGCGCCAGCAGTGAAGCGGGGGGAGATTCGCCCCAGTACTTC. The chain is built from TRBV10-2 and TRBJ2-5; 9 bases match TRBD2. Per the germline V gene, CDR1 is WSHSY and CDR2 is SAAADI. V was clipped by 3 bases and J by 9 bases; unmatched bases: 8. The CDR3 loop spans 14 amino acids.

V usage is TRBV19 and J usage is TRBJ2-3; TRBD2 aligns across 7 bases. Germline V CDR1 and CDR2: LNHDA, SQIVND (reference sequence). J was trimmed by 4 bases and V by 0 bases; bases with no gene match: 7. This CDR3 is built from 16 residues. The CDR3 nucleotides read TGTGCCAGTAGTATAGATCTGCCGGGGGGTTCAGATACGCAGTATTTT. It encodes CASSIDLPGGSDTQYF.

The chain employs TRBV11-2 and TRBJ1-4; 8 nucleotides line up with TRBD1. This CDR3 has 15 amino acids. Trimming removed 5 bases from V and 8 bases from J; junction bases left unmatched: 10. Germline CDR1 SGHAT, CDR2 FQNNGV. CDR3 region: CASSDTRQGREKLFF. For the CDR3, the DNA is TGTGCCAGCAGCGACACCCGACAGGGGAGGGAAAAACTGTTTTTT.

In nucleotides, the CDR3 is TGTGCCAGCAGTGGGACAGGGGGACTCATCTATGGCTACACCTTC. It is translated as CASSGTGGLIYGYTF. The chain joins TRBV2 to TRBJ1-2; TRBD1 matches at 10 bases. V shed 4 bases, J shed 4 bases, and the junction held 6 bases outside the gene matches. Germline V gives CDR1 SNHLY, CDR2 FYNNEI. The CDR3 is made up of 15 amino acids.

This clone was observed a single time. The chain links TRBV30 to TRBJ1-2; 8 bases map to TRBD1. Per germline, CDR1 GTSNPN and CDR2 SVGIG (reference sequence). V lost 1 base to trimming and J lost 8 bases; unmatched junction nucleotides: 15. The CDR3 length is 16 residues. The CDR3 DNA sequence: TGTGCCTGGAGTGCCCCCTGGGACAGGACGGGAGGCGGCTACACCTTC. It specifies CAWSAPWDRTGGGYTF.

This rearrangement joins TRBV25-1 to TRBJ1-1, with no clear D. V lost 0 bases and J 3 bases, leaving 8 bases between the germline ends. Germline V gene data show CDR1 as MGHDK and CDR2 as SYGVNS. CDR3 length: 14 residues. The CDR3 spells CASSEYGGYTEAFF. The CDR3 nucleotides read TGTGCCAGCAGTGAATACGGCGGTTACACTGAAGCTTTCTTT.

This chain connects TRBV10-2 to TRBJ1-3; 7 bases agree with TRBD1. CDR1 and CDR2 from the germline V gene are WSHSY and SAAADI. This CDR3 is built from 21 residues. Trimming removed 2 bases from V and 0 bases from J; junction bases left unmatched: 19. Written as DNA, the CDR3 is TGCGCCAGCAGTGAGAGGGGACTGTGGGAGACAGGGCTGATCTCTGGAAACACCATATATTTT. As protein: CASSERGLWETGLISGNTIYF.

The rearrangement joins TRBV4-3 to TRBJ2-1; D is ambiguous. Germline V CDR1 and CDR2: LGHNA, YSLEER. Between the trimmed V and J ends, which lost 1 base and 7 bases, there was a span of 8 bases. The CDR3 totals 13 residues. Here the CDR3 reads CASSQALLNEQFF. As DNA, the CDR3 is TGCGCCAGCAGCCAAGCACTCCTAAATGAGCAGTTCTTC.

Written as DNA, the CDR3 is TGTGCCAGCAGTGCCGGGACAGGGCTACCTAACTATGGCTACACCTTC. It specifies CASSAGTGLPNYGYTF. The chain combines TRBV27 with TRBJ1-2, with 9 bases fitting TRBD1. V dropped 5 bases and J dropped 0; count of bases not matched to a gene: 7. This CDR3 is 16 amino acids long. Per the germline V gene, CDR1 is MNHEY and CDR2 is SMNVEV (reference sequence).

The CDR3 reads CASSFALNEVPYTF. In DNA, the CDR3 is TGTGCCAGCAGCTTTGCCCTAAATGAAGTGCCCTACACCTTC. The V and J genes are TRBV7-9 and TRBJ1-2; D call uncertain. Germline V gene data show CDR1 as SEHNR and CDR2 as FQNEAQ (reference sequence). This CDR3 is 14 amino acids long. V was clipped by 3 bases and J by 10 bases, with 18 bases between them.

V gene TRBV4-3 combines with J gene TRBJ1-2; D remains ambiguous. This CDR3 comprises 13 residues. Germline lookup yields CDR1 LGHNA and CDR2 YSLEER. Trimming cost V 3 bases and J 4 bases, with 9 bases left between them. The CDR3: CASSHLGSYGYTF. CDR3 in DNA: TGCGCCAGCAGCCACTTGGGGAGCTATGGCTACACCTTC.

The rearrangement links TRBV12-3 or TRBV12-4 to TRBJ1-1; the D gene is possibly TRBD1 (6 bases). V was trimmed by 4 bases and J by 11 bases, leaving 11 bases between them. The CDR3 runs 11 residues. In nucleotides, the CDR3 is TGTGCCAGCAGTTGGCGGCAGGGGGCTTTCTTT. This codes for CASSWRQGAFF.

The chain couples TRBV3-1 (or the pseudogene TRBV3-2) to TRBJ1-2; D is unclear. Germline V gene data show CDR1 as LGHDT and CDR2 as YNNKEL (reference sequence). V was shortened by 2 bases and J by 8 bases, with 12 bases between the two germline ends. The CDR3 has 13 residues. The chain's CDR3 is CASSQNGAGGYTF. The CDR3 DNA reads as TGTGCCAGCAGCCAAAACGGAGCGGGCGGCTACACCTTC.